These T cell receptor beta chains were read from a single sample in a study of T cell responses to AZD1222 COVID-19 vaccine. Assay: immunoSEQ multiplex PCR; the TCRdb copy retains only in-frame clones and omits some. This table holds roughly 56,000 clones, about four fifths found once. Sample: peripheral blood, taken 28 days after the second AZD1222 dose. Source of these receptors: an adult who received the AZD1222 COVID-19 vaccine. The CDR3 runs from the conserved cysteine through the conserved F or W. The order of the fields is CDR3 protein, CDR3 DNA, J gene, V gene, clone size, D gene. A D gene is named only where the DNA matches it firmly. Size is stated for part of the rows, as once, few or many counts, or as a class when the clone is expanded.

CDR3aa: CASSLGSRELFF; CDR3nt: TGCGCCAGCAGCTTGGGTTCCCGGGAGCTGTTTTTT; j_gene: TRBJ2-2; v_gene: TRBV5-1; abundance: .; d_gene: .
CDR3aa: CATSGRTYGYTF; CDR3nt: TGTGCCACTTCGGGACGGACCTATGGCTACACCTTC; j_gene: TRBJ1-2; v_gene: TRBV28; abundance: .; d_gene: .
CDR3aa: CASSAEASYEQYF; CDR3nt: TGTGCCAGCAGCGCAGAGGCTTCCTACGAGCAGTACTTC; j_gene: TRBJ2-7; v_gene: TRBV9; abundance: .; d_gene: .
CDR3aa: CASSPPVNTGELFF; CDR3nt: TGTGCCAGCAGCCCCCCAGTTAACACCGGGGAGCTGTTTTTT; j_gene: TRBJ2-2; v_gene: TRBV6-2/TRBV6-3; abundance: .; d_gene: .
CDR3aa: CASSSYGWNQPQHF; CDR3nt: TGTGCCAGCAGCTCATATGGGTGGAATCAGCCCCAGCATTTT; j_gene: TRBJ1-5; v_gene: TRBV7-2; abundance: .; d_gene: .
CDR3aa: CASSMGGAADEQYF; CDR3nt: TGTGCCAGTAGTATGGGAGGGGCAGCGGACGAGCAGTACTTC; j_gene: TRBJ2-7; v_gene: TRBV19; abundance: once; d_gene: TRBD2
CDR3aa: CASSPRTGGRTREKLFF; CDR3nt: TGTGCCAGCAGCCCCCGGACAGGGGGCAGGACGAGAGAAAAACTGTTTTTT; j_gene: TRBJ1-4; v_gene: TRBV3-1/TRBV3-2; abundance: .; d_gene: TRBD1
CDR3aa: CASSSPSRNEQFF; CDR3nt: TGTGCCAGCAGTTCCCCCTCGAGGAATGAGCAGTTCTTC; j_gene: TRBJ2-1; v_gene: TRBV28; abundance: .; d_gene: .
CDR3aa: CASSERQVNSGNTIYF; CDR3nt: TGTGCCAGCAGCGAGAGACAGGTTAACTCTGGAAACACCATATATTTT; j_gene: TRBJ1-3; v_gene: TRBV7-8; abundance: few; d_gene: .
CDR3aa: CASRRTAYTEAFF; CDR3nt: TGTGCCAGCAGGAGGACAGCTTACACTGAAGCTTTCTTT; j_gene: TRBJ1-1; v_gene: TRBV27; abundance: .; d_gene: .
CDR3aa: CASNGGINEQFF; CDR3nt: TGCGCCAGCAATGGGGGGATAAATGAGCAGTTCTTC; j_gene: TRBJ2-1; v_gene: TRBV5-1; abundance: .; d_gene: .
CDR3aa: CASSQVAGVDSNQPQHF; CDR3nt: TGCGCCAGCAGCCAAGTCGCGGGGGTAGATAGCAATCAGCCCCAGCATTTT; j_gene: TRBJ1-5; v_gene: TRBV4-1; abundance: .; d_gene: .
CDR3aa: CASRQNPIEIVNYGYTF; CDR3nt: TGTGCCAGCAGACAGAACCCGATCGAAATTGTAAACTATGGCTACACCTTC; j_gene: TRBJ1-2; v_gene: TRBV5-5; abundance: .; d_gene: .
CDR3aa: CASSLGATSYEQYF; CDR3nt: TGTGCCAGCAGCTTAGGGGCTACTTCCTACGAGCAGTACTTC; j_gene: TRBJ2-7; v_gene: TRBV7-9; abundance: few; d_gene: .
CDR3aa: CAWRIPGQSSYEQYF; CDR3nt: TGTGCCTGGAGGATCCCCGGACAGTCCTCCTACGAGCAGTACTTC; j_gene: TRBJ2-7; v_gene: TRBV30; abundance: .; d_gene: .
CDR3aa: CASSVGAGWQFF; CDR3nt: TGTGCCAGCAGTGTAGGAGCGGGATGGCAGTTCTTC; j_gene: TRBJ2-1; v_gene: TRBV25-1; abundance: .; d_gene: TRBD2
CDR3aa: CASSPGGGRSYNEQFF; CDR3nt: TGTGCCAGCAGCCCGGGGGGCGGGAGAAGCTACAATGAGCAGTTCTTC; j_gene: TRBJ2-1; v_gene: TRBV9; abundance: .; d_gene: .
CDR3aa: CASSLFGINQPQHF; CDR3nt: TGTGCCAGCAGCTTATTCGGTATCAATCAGCCCCAGCATTTT; j_gene: TRBJ1-5; v_gene: TRBV7-8; abundance: few; d_gene: .
CDR3aa: CASSLDTANEKLFF; CDR3nt: TGTGCCAGCAGCTTAGATACGGCGAATGAAAAACTGTTTTTT; j_gene: TRBJ1-4; v_gene: TRBV11-2; abundance: once; d_gene: .
CDR3aa: CASSLGLAGLSYEQYF; CDR3nt: TGTGCCAGCAGTTTAGGGCTAGCGGGACTCAGCTACGAGCAGTACTTC; j_gene: TRBJ2-7; v_gene: TRBV27; abundance: .; d_gene: TRBD2
CDR3aa: CSVASGVAGEQFF; CDR3nt: TGCAGCGTTGCCAGCGGGGTGGCCGGTGAGCAGTTCTTC; j_gene: TRBJ2-1; v_gene: TRBV29-1; abundance: few; d_gene: TRBD2
CDR3aa: CSVEILQETQYF; CDR3nt: TGCAGCGTTGAAATCTTACAAGAGACCCAGTACTTC; j_gene: TRBJ2-5; v_gene: TRBV29-1; abundance: .; d_gene: .
CDR3aa: CASSPGTSRRGYTF; CDR3nt: TGTGCCAGCAGTCCGGGGACAAGCCGACGTGGCTACACCTTC; j_gene: TRBJ1-2; v_gene: TRBV28; abundance: .; d_gene: .
CDR3aa: CASSQDRGGQPQHF; CDR3nt: TGCGCCAGCAGCCAAGATCGAGGCGGTCAGCCCCAGCATTTT; j_gene: TRBJ1-5; v_gene: TRBV4-3; abundance: .; d_gene: .
CDR3aa: CASSSGGLVDTQYF; CDR3nt: TGTGCCAGCAGTTCAGGGGGCCTTGTAGATACGCAGTATTTT; j_gene: TRBJ2-3; v_gene: TRBV28; abundance: .; d_gene: TRBD1
CDR3aa: CASSPPGSGEQYF; CDR3nt: TGTGCCAGCTCACCACCGGGTTCTGGCGAGCAGTACTTC; j_gene: TRBJ2-7; v_gene: TRBV18; abundance: .; d_gene: .
CDR3aa: CASSSGGGVATNEKLFF; CDR3nt: TGTGCCAGCAGCTCCGGTGGGGGGGTTGCAACTAATGAAAAACTGTTTTTT; j_gene: TRBJ1-4; v_gene: TRBV11-2; abundance: .; d_gene: .
CDR3aa: CASSLSTAYTQYF; CDR3nt: TGTGCCAGCAGTTTAAGCACCGCATATACGCAGTATTTT; j_gene: TRBJ2-3; v_gene: TRBV12-3/TRBV12-4; abundance: .; d_gene: .
CDR3aa: CASSLDRERPQHF; CDR3nt: TGTGCCAGCAGCTTGGACAGGGAACGGCCCCAGCATTTT; j_gene: TRBJ1-5; v_gene: TRBV7-2; abundance: once; d_gene: TRBD1
CDR3aa: CASSIRDRGYTF; CDR3nt: TGTGCCAGTAGTATAAGAGACCGCGGCTACACCTTC; j_gene: TRBJ1-2; v_gene: TRBV19; abundance: once; d_gene: .
CDR3aa: CASSKRDRDRGRDEQYF; CDR3nt: TGTGCCAGCAGCAAAAGGGACAGGGATCGGGGTCGGGACGAGCAGTACTTC; j_gene: TRBJ2-7; v_gene: TRBV21-1; abundance: .; d_gene: .
CDR3aa: CASSLVSGNTEAFF; CDR3nt: TGTGCCAGCAGCTTAGTCTCGGGGAACACTGAAGCTTTCTTT; j_gene: TRBJ1-1; v_gene: TRBV7-2; abundance: once; d_gene: .
CDR3aa: CASSYRAREQYF; CDR3nt: TGTGCCAGCAGTTACAGGGCTCGGGAGCAGTACTTC; j_gene: TRBJ2-7; v_gene: TRBV6-2/TRBV6-3; abundance: .; d_gene: .
CDR3aa: CASSDPAKASYNEQFF; CDR3nt: TGTGCCAGCAGTGACCCCGCGAAGGCCTCCTACAATGAGCAGTTCTTC; j_gene: TRBJ2-1; v_gene: TRBV25-1; abundance: .; d_gene: .
CDR3aa: CASRTARGTYEQYF; CDR3nt: TGTGCCAGCAGGACCGCCCGGGGCACCTACGAGCAGTACTTC; j_gene: TRBJ2-7; v_gene: TRBV28; abundance: .; d_gene: .
CDR3aa: CASSVGDQPQHF; CDR3nt: TGTGCCAGCAGCGTCGGGGATCAGCCCCAGCATTTT; j_gene: TRBJ1-5; v_gene: TRBV9; abundance: few; d_gene: .
CDR3aa: CATSPSRGGNYGYTF; CDR3nt: TGTGCCACCAGCCCTTCCCGGGGGGGAAACTATGGCTACACCTTC; j_gene: TRBJ1-2; v_gene: TRBV15; abundance: .; d_gene: .
CDR3aa: CASSVQTNTGELFF; CDR3nt: TGTGCCAGCAGCGTTCAAACGAACACCGGGGAGCTGTTTTTT; j_gene: TRBJ2-2; v_gene: TRBV9; abundance: few; d_gene: .
CDR3aa: CASSPTGEQPQHF; CDR3nt: TGTGCCAGCAGCCCGACAGGTGAACAGCCCCAGCATTTT; j_gene: TRBJ1-5; v_gene: TRBV7-3; abundance: .; d_gene: .
CDR3aa: CASSYRDGGYQPQHF; CDR3nt: TGTGCCAGCAGTTACCGGGACGGCGGATATCAGCCCCAGCATTTT; j_gene: TRBJ1-5; v_gene: TRBV6-2/TRBV6-3; abundance: few; d_gene: .
CDR3aa: CASSFNRALGYTF; CDR3nt: TGTGCCAGCAGTTTTAACAGGGCTTTAGGCTACACCTTC; j_gene: TRBJ1-2; v_gene: TRBV12-3/TRBV12-4; abundance: .; d_gene: .
CDR3aa: CASRGLVDNEQFF; CDR3nt: TGTGCCAGTAGAGGACTAGTTGACAATGAGCAGTTCTTC; j_gene: TRBJ2-1; v_gene: TRBV19; abundance: .; d_gene: TRBD2
CDR3aa: CATSRRTSGSAYNEQFF; CDR3nt: TGTGCCACCAGCAGAAGGACTAGCGGGAGTGCCTACAATGAGCAGTTCTTC; j_gene: TRBJ2-1; v_gene: TRBV15; abundance: .; d_gene: TRBD2
CDR3aa: CASSFKTSGRTYGADTQYF; CDR3nt: TGCGCCAGCAGCTTCAAAACTAGCGGGAGGACCTACGGCGCAGATACGCAGTATTTT; j_gene: TRBJ2-3; v_gene: TRBV5-1; abundance: .; d_gene: TRBD2
CDR3aa: CASDSWSSYEQYF; CDR3nt: TGTGCCAGCGATAGTTGGAGCTCCTACGAGCAGTACTTC; j_gene: TRBJ2-7; v_gene: TRBV2; abundance: .; d_gene: .
CDR3aa: CASSQTGTNNSPLHF; CDR3nt: TGTGCCAGCAGCCAAACCGGGACCAACAATTCACCCCTCCACTTT; j_gene: TRBJ1-6; v_gene: TRBV3-1/TRBV3-2; abundance: .; d_gene: .
CDR3aa: CASSQFGRTSGSENEQFF; CDR3nt: TGTGCCAGCAGCCAGTTCGGCCGGACTAGCGGGAGCGAAAATGAGCAGTTCTTC; j_gene: TRBJ2-1; v_gene: TRBV3-1/TRBV3-2; abundance: .; d_gene: TRBD2
CDR3aa: CASSLRSGMAYEQYF; CDR3nt: TGTGCCAGCAGCTTAAGAAGCGGGATGGCGTACGAGCAGTACTTC; j_gene: TRBJ2-7; v_gene: TRBV7-9; abundance: .; d_gene: TRBD2
CDR3aa: CASIGTDSGNTIYF; CDR3nt: TGCGCCAGCATCGGGACCGACTCTGGAAACACCATATATTTT; j_gene: TRBJ1-3; v_gene: TRBV4-1; abundance: .; d_gene: .
CDR3aa: CASRYLTSGSGEQYF; CDR3nt: TGCGCCAGCAGATACCTCACTAGCGGGAGCGGCGAGCAGTACTTC; j_gene: TRBJ2-7; v_gene: TRBV10-2; abundance: few; d_gene: TRBD2
CDR3aa: CASSQPPGAYNEQFF; CDR3nt: TGTGCCAGCAGCCAACCCCCGGGAGCCTACAATGAGCAGTTCTTC; j_gene: TRBJ2-1; v_gene: TRBV3-1/TRBV3-2; abundance: .; d_gene: .
CDR3aa: CASSFVENSPLHF; CDR3nt: TGTGCCAGCAGTTTTGTGGAGAATTCACCCCTCCACTTT; j_gene: TRBJ1-6; v_gene: TRBV27; abundance: once; d_gene: .
CDR3aa: CASSLKGPNTEAFF; CDR3nt: TGTGCCAGCAGTTTAAAGGGCCCCAACACTGAAGCTTTCTTT; j_gene: TRBJ1-1; v_gene: TRBV27; abundance: .; d_gene: .
CDR3aa: CASIRGGESNQPQHF; CDR3nt: TGTGCCAGCATAAGGGGAGGTGAAAGCAATCAGCCCCAGCATTTT; j_gene: TRBJ1-5; v_gene: TRBV6-5; abundance: .; d_gene: .
CDR3aa: CASSFARGGRNEAGELFF; CDR3nt: TGTGCCAGCAGTTTTGCCCGGGGAGGTAGAAATGAAGCCGGGGAGCTGTTTTTT; j_gene: TRBJ2-2; v_gene: TRBV28; abundance: .; d_gene: .
CDR3aa: CASSFAGGQPQHF; CDR3nt: TGTGCCAGCAGTTTTGCGGGGGGGCAGCCCCAGCATTTT; j_gene: TRBJ1-5; v_gene: TRBV28; abundance: once; d_gene: .
CDR3aa: CASDPRGGGRGTGELFF; CDR3nt: TGTGCCAGCGACCCTCGGGGCGGGGGCAGGGGGACCGGGGAGCTGTTTTTT; j_gene: TRBJ2-2; v_gene: TRBV19; abundance: .; d_gene: .
CDR3aa: CASSYGLAGTYEQYF; CDR3nt: TGTGCCAGCAGTTACGGACTAGCGGGTACCTACGAGCAGTACTTC; j_gene: TRBJ2-7; v_gene: TRBV6-2/TRBV6-3; abundance: .; d_gene: TRBD2
CDR3aa: CASSDFMEGNNEQFF; CDR3nt: TGTGCCAGCAGTGACTTCATGGAGGGGAACAATGAGCAGTTCTTC; j_gene: TRBJ2-1; v_gene: TRBV6-4; abundance: once; d_gene: .
CDR3aa: CASSFRQDLKKNGTDTQYF; CDR3nt: TGCGCCAGCAGCTTCCGACAGGACCTGAAGAAAAACGGCACAGATACGCAGTATTTT; j_gene: TRBJ2-3; v_gene: TRBV5-1; abundance: .; d_gene: .